The clone carrying this T cell receptor (beta chain) was found a few times. Germline V gene lookup returns CDR1 SGHRS and CDR2 YFSETQ. The trim removed 3 bases at V and 5 bases at J, leaving 4 bases unmatched. CDR3 length equals 13 residues. Repertoires were generated with immunoSEQ multiplex PCR, while TCRdb's copy carries only in-frame clones and drops some. The sample records about 280,000 clones, approximately 87% being singletons. The data belong to a study of cytomegalovirus exposure and HLA in healthy donors. The sequence derives from a woman aged 18-29 years in good health and CMV-seronegative. The sample taken for sequencing was PBMCs. The chain is built from TRBV5-1 and TRBJ1-2; 7 positions agree with TRBD1. The CDR3 coding sequence is TGCGCCAGCAGCTCCCTGACAGGGTATGGCTACACCTTC. It yields the protein CASSSLTGYGYTF.